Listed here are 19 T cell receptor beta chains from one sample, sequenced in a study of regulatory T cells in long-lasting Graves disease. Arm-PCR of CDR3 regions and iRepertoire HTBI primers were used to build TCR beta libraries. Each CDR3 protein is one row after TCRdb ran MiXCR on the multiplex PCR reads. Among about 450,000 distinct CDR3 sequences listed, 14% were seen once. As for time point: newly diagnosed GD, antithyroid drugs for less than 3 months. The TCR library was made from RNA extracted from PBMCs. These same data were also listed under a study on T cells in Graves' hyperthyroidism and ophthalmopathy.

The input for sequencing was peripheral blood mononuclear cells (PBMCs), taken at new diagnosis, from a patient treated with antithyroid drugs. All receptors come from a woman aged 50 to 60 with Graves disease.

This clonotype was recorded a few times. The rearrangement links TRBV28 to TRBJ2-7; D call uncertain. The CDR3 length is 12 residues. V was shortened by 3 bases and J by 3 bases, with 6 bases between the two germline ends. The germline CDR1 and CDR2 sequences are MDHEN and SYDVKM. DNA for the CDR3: TGTGCCAGCAGTTTTTACGGCTACGAGCAGTACTTC. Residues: CASSFYGYEQYF.

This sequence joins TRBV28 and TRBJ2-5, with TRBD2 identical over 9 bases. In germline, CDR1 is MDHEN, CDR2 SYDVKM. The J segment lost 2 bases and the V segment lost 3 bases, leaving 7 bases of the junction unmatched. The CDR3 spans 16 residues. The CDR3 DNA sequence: TGTGCCAGCAGTTTCGGGGCGGGAGGGCCGCAAGAGACCCAGTACTTC. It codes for CASSFGAGGPQETQYF.

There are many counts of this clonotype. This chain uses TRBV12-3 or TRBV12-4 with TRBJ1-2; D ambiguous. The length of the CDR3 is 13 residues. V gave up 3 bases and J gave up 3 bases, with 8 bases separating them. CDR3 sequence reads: CASSFSADYGYTF. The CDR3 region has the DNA TGTGCCAGCAGTTTTTCGGCGGACTATGGCTACACCTTC.

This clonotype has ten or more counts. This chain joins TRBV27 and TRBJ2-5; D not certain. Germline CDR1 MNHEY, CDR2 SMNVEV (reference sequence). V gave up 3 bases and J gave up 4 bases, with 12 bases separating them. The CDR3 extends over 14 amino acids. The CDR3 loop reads CASSFNSGGETQYF. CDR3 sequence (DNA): TGTGCCAGCAGTTTTAATTCGGGTGGAGAGACCCAGTACTTC.

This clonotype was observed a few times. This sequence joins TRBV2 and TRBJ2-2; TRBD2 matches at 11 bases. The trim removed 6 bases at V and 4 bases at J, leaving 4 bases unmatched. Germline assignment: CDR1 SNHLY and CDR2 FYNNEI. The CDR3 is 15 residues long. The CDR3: CASSRGLAVTGELFF. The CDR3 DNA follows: TGTGCCAGCAGCCGGGGACTAGCGGTCACCGGGGAGCTGTTTTTT.

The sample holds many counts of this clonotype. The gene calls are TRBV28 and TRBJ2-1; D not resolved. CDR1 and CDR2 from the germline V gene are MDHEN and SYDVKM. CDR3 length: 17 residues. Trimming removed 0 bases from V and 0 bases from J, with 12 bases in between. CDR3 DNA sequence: TGTGCCAGCAGTTTATGGGGTCCTTTGAGCTCCTACAATGAGCAGTTCTTC. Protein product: CASSLWGPLSSYNEQFF.

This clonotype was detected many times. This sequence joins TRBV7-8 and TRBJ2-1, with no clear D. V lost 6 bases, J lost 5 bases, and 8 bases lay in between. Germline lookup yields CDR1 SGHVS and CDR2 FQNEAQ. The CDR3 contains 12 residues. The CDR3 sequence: CASSSTDNEQFF. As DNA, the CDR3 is TGTGCCAGCAGTTCTACAGACAATGAGCAGTTCTTC.

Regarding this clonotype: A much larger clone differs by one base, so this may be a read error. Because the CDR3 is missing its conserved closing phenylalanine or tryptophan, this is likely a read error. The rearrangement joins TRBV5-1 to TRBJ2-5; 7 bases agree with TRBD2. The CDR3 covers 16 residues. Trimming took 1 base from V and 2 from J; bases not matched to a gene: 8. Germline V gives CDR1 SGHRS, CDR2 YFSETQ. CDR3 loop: CASSLYTGGKQETQYL. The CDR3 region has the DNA TGCGCCAGCAGCTTGTATACGGGAGGAAAACAAGAGACCCAGTACTTA.

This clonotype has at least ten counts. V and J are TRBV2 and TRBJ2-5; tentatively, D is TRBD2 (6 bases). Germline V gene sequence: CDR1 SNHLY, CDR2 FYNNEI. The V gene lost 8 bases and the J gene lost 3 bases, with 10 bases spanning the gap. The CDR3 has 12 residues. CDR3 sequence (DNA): TGTGCCAGCTCTGGACTAAAAGAGACCCAGTACTTC. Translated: CASSGLKETQYF.

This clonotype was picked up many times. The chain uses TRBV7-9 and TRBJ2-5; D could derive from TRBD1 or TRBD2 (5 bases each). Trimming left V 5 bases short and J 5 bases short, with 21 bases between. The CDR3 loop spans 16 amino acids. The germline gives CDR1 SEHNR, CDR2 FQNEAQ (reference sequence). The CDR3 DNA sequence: TGTGCCAGCAGCCCCCAAGGGACCCAGGGACGGGAGACCCAGTACTTC. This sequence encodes CASSPQGTQGRETQYF.

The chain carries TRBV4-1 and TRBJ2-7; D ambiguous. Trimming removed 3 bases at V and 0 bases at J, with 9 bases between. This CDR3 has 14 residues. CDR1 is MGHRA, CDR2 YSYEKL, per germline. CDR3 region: CASSHEDDSYEQYF. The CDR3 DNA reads TGCGCCAGCAGCCATGAAGACGACTCCTACGAGCAGTACTTC.

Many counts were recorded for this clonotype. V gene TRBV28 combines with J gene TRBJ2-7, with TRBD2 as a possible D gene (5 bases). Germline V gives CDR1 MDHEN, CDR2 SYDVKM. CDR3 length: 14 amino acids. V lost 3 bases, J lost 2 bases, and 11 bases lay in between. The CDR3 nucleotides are TGTGCCAGCAGTTTGGGTAGCGAGACCTACGAGCAGTACTTC. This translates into CASSLGSETYEQYF.

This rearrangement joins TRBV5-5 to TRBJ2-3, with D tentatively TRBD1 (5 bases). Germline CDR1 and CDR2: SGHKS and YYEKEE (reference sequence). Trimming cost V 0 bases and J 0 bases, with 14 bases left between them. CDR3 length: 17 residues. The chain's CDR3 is CASSLVYRFSSTDTQYF. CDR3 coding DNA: TGTGCCAGCAGCTTGGTGTACAGGTTCTCTAGCACAGATACGCAGTATTTT.

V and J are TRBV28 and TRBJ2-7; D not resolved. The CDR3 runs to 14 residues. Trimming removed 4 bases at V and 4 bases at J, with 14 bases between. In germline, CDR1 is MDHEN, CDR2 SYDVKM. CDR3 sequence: CASSSPKDLYEQYF. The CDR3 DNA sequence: TGTGCCAGCAGTTCCCCCAAGGACCTTTACGAGCAGTACTTC.

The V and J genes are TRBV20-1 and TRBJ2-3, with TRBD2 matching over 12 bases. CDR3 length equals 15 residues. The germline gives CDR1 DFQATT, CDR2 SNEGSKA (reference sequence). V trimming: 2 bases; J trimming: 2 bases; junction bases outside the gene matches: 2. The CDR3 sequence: CSARRTSGTTDTQYF. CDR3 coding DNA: TGCAGTGCTAGACGGACTAGCGGGACCACAGATACGCAGTATTTT.

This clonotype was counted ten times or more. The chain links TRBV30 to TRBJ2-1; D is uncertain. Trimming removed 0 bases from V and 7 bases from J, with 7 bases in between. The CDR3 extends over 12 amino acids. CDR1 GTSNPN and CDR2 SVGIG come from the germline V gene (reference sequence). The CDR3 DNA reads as TGTGCCTGGAGTGTTTTGACTAATGAGCAGTTCTTC. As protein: CAWSVLTNEQFF.

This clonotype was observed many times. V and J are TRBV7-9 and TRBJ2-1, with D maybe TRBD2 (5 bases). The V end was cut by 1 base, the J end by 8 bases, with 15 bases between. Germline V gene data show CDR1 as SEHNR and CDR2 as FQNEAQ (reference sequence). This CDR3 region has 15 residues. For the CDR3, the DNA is TGTGCCAGCAGCTTAGTAGCGAGCGGAGGTGATGAGCAGTTCTTC. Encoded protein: CASSLVASGGDEQFF.

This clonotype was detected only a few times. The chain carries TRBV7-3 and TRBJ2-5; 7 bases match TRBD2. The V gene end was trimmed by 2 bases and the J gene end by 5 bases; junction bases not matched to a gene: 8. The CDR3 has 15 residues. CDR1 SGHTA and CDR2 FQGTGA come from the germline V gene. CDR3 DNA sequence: TGTGCCAGCAGCTTATTCGGGGAGGGGACGGAGACCCAGTACTTC. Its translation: CASSLFGEGTETQYF.

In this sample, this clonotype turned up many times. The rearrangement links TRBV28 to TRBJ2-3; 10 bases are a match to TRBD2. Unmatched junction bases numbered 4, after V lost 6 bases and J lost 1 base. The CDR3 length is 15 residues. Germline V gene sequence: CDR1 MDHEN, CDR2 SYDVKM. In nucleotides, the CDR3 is TGTGCCAGCAGCCCCGGGACTAGCGGCACAGATACGCAGTATTTT. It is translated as CASSPGTSGTDTQYF.